This T cell receptor (beta chain) was retrieved from a study of cytomegalovirus exposure and HLA in healthy donors. General study findings and limits: The later analysis indicated that the majority of CMV-associated TCR beta chains appeared HLA-restricted.

About this clone itself: Antigen specificity is unknown.

PCR used 60 Vbeta primers and 13 Jbeta primers. Method: immunoSEQ multiplex PCR; TCRdb's copy keeps in-frame clones and lacks some. Of about 180,000 clones detected, roughly 79% appear once; the ten largest clones hold roughly 4.9%. CDR3 length equals 19 residues. Germline values: CDR1 LNHDA, CDR2 SQIVND (reference sequence). Germline trimming cut 5 bases from V and 2 bases from J; bases unmatched to any gene: 14. The sequencing sample was made of PBMCs. This sequence was found in a woman between 18 and 30 years old in good health and CMV-seropositive. The J gene is TRBJ1-5, the V gene TRBV19; TRBD1 matches at 11 bases. The CDR3: CASSSVGQGAYEGNQPQHF. The CDR3 coding sequence is TGTGCCAGTAGTTCAGTAGGACAGGGGGCTTATGAGGGCAATCAGCCCCAGCATTTT.